Included here is one T cell receptor (beta chain) sequence, with context. Its target is unknown. From the germline J gene comes the end of the CDR3, since the read stops 3 residues before it. This specimen comes from a study of T cell clonality in common variable immunodeficiency. Study findings and constraints: Fewer TCRbeta clones were shared among CVID subjects than controls. Reportedly, TCR beta sequences from common variable immunodeficiency showed fewer deletions and N-nucleotide insertions. CVID subjects had higher TCRbeta clonality than healthy controls, most marked in about a third.

CDR3 length: 16 residues. The ends were cut back, 5 bases at V and 0 bases at J, with 14 bases in the middle. Germline values: CDR1 SGHVS, CDR2 FQNEAQ. Sequencing input was equivalent genomic DNA from CVID and controls. The table came from immunoSEQ multiplex PCR; TCRdb's copy has only in-frame clones and leaves some out. The specimen has under 40,000 clones, none found just once. The sample was peripheral blood mononuclear cells. The TCR sequence derives from a human donor with common variable immunodeficiency. V is TRBV7-8 and J is TRBJ2-1; perhaps TRBD2 as D (5 bases). The CDR3 bases that were read are TGTGCCAGCAGCCGACTACCTATTGCCTCCTACAATGAG. Amino acids: CASSRLPIASYNE. The whole CDR3 region reads CASSRLPIASYNEQFF.